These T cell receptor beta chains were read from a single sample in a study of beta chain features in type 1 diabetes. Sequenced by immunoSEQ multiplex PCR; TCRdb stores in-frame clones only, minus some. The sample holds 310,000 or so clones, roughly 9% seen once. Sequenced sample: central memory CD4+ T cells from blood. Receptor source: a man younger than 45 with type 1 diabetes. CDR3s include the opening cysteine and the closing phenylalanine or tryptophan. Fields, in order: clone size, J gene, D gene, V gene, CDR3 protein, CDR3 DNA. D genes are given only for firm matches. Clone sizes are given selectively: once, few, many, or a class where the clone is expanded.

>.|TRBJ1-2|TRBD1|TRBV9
CASSVGQGNYGYTF
TGTGCCAGCAGCGTTGGACAGGGCAACTATGGCTACACCTTC
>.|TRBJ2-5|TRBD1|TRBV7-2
CASSSIQGQVQETQYF
TGTGCCAGCAGCTCAATCCAGGGACAGGTACAAGAGACCCAGTACTTC
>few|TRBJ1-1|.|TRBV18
CASSPNSHQVNTEAFF
TGTGCCAGCTCACCAAACAGCCACCAAGTGAACACTGAAGCTTTCTTT
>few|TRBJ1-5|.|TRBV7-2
CASSLKGGGNQPQHF
TGTGCCAGCAGCCTAAAGGGGGGCGGAAATCAGCCCCAGCATTTT
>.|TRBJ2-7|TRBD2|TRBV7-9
CASSLSSGLGSYEQYF
TGTGCCAGCAGCTTATCGTCGGGACTAGGATCCTACGAGCAGTACTTC
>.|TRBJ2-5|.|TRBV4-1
CASSQDEASGQETQYF
TGCGCCAGCAGCCAAGATGAGGCTTCTGGCCAAGAGACCCAGTACTTC
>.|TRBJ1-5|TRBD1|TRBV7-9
CASSLGGRGPWQPQHF
TGTGCCAGCAGCTTAGGAGGCAGGGGGCCTTGGCAGCCCCAGCATTTT
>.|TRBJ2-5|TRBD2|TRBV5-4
CASSLGPTSGEETQYF
TGTGCCAGCAGCTTGGGTCCGACTAGCGGTGAGGAGACCCAGTACTTC
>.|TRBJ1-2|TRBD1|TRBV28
CASSEGAPNYGYTF
TGTGCCAGCAGCGAGGGGGCGCCTAACTATGGCTACACCTTC
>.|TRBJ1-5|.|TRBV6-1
CASSDRSQPQHF
TGTGCCAGCAGTGACCGGAGTCAGCCCCAGCATTTT
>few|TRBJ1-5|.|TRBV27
CASSYQNQPQHF
TGTGCCAGCAGTTACCAGAATCAGCCCCAGCATTTT
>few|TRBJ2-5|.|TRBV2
CASSERQQETQYF
TGTGCCAGCAGTGAAAGGCAGCAAGAGACCCAGTACTTC
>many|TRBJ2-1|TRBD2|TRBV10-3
CAITDRLAGGRDEQFF
TGTGCCATCACCGACCGACTAGCGGGGGGGCGAGATGAGCAGTTCTTC
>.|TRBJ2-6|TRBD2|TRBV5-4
CASSLGLAGGRSGANVLTF
TGTGCCAGCAGCTTGGGACTAGCGGGGGGGCGCTCTGGGGCCAACGTCCTGACTTTC
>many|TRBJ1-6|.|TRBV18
CASRASGFHNSPLHF
TGTGCCAGCCGGGCATCGGGGTTCCATAATTCACCCCTCCACTTT
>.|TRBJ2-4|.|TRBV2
CASSDLSLGAGSIKYF
TGTGCCAGCAGTGACCTCTCTCTCGGGGCTGGCAGCATAAAGTACTTC
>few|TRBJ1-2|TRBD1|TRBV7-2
CASSYTAGGDGYGYTF
TGTGCCAGCAGTTACACCGCAGGGGGCGACGGCTATGGCTACACCTTC
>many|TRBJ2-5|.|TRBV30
CAWNDLETQYF
TGTGCCTGGAACGATTTGGAGACCCAGTACTTC
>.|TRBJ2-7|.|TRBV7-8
CASSLANRDEQYF
TGTGCCAGCAGCTTAGCGAACAGGGACGAGCAGTACTTC
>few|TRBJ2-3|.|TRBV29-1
CSVEDSTDTQYF
TGCAGCGTTGAAGACAGCACAGATACGCAGTATTTT
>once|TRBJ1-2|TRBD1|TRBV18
CASSPRAGGDYGYTF
TGTGCCAGCTCACCACGGGCAGGGGGCGACTATGGCTACACCTTC
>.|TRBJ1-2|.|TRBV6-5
CASSYNRQTSYGYTF
TGTGCCAGCAGTTATAATCGACAGACGAGTTATGGCTACACCTTC
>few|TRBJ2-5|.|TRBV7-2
CASSLEGGQRVQETQYF
TGTGCCAGCAGCTTAGAGGGGGGGCAAAGGGTCCAAGAGACCCAGTACTTC
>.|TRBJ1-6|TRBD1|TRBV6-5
CASSYSAQGNSPLHF
TGTGCCAGCAGTTACTCGGCACAGGGGAATTCACCCCTCCACTTT
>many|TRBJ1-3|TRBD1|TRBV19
CATHRGQGRSGNTIYF
TGTGCCACCCACCGCGGACAGGGGCGCTCTGGAAACACCATATATTTT
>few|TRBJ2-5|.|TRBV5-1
CASSTLGGEQETQYF
TGCGCCAGCAGTACCCTGGGCGGGGAACAAGAGACCCAGTACTTC
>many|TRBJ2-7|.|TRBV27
CASSLEISYEQYF
TGTGCCAGCAGTTTAGAGATCTCCTACGAGCAGTACTTC
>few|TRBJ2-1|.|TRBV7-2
CASSLAWNEQFF
TGTGCCAGCAGCTTAGCGTGGAATGAGCAGTTCTTC
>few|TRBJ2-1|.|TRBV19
CASSPGQSYNEQFF
TGTGCCAGTAGTCCGGGACAAAGTTACAATGAGCAGTTCTTC
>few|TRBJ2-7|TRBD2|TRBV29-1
CSVVVSGAYEQYF
TGCAGCGTTGTGGTTAGCGGGGCATACGAGCAGTACTTC
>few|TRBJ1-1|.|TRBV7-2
CASSQQANTEAFF
TGTGCCAGCAGCCAACAAGCAAACACTGAAGCTTTCTTT
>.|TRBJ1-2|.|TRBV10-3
CAISRAGHGYTF
TGTGCCATCAGTAGGGCAGGGCATGGCTACACCTTC
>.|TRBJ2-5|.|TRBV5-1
CASSVTGVQETQYF
TGCGCCAGCAGCGTGACCGGAGTCCAAGAGACCCAGTACTTC
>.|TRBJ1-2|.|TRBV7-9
CASSRTGGVNYGYTF
TGTGCCAGCAGCCGGACCGGGGGCGTAAACTATGGCTACACCTTC
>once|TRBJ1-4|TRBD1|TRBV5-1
CASSRGQRDEKLFF
TGCGCCAGCAGCCGGGGACAGCGAGATGAAAAACTGTTTTTT
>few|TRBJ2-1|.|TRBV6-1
CAISVTGSGGYNEQFF
TGTGCCATCAGTGTGACAGGGTCCGGGGGTTACAATGAGCAGTTCTTC
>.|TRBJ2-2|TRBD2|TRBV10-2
CASSAGRGNTGELFF
TGCGCCAGCAGTGCCGGGAGGGGGAACACCGGGGAGCTGTTTTTT
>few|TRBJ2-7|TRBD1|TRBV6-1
CASTTGAYEQYF
TGTGCCAGCACTACAGGGGCCTACGAGCAGTACTTC
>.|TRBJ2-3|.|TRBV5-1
CASSLGGDVSDTQYF
TGCGCCAGCAGCTTGGGCGGGGATGTTTCGGATACGCAGTATTTT
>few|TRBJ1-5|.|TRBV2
CASEGDVNQPQHF
TGTGCCAGCGAAGGGGACGTAAATCAGCCCCAGCATTTT
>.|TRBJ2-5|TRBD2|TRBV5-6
CASSLAWRAGQETQYF
TGTGCCAGCAGCTTGGCGTGGCGAGCGGGACAAGAGACCCAGTACTTC
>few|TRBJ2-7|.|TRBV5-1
CASSFEGGSYEQYF
TGCGCCAGCAGCTTTGAGGGGGGCTCCTACGAGCAGTACTTC
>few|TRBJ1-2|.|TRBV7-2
CASSFDSSPNYGYTF
TGTGCCAGCAGCTTTGACAGCTCCCCTAACTATGGCTACACCTTC
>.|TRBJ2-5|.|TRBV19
CASSISRAEETQYF
TGTGCCAGTAGTATATCCAGGGCCGAGGAGACCCAGTACTTC
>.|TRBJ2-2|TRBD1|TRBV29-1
CSVEKGAGGELFF
TGCAGCGTTGAAAAGGGGGCGGGCGGGGAGCTGTTTTTT
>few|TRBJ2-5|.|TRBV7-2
CASSLATSWETQYF
TGTGCCAGCAGCTTAGCCACGAGTTGGGAGACCCAGTACTTC
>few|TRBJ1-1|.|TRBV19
CASSINRRALEAFF
TGTGCCAGTAGTATAAATCGCAGGGCCCTTGAAGCTTTCTTT
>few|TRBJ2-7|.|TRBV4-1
CASSLLQGPPEEQYF
TGCGCCAGCAGCCTTTTACAGGGACCCCCAGAGGAGCAGTACTTC
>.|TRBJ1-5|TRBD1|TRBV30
CAWSTRDRGQPQHF
TGTGCCTGGAGTACTCGGGACAGGGGTCAGCCCCAGCATTTT
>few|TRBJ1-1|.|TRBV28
CASSQFDASTPEAFF
TGTGCCAGCAGCCAATTCGACGCAAGTACTCCTGAAGCTTTCTTT
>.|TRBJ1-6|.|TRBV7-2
CASSPTGLNSPLHF
TGTGCCAGCAGTCCTACAGGGCTGAATTCACCCCTCCACTTT
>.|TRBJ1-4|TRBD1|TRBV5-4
CASSFQDRNEKLFF
TGTGCCAGCAGCTTCCAGGACAGGAATGAAAAACTGTTTTTT
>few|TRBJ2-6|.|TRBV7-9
CASSLVSSGANVLTF
TGTGCCAGCAGCTTAGTTAGCTCTGGGGCCAACGTCCTGACTTTC
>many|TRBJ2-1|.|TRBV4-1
CASSQDRGLGQFF
TGCGCCAGCAGCCAAGATAGGGGTTTAGGGCAGTTCTTC
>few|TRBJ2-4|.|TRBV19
CASSGGRGNIQYF
TGTGCCAGTAGTGGGGGCAGGGGAAACATTCAGTACTTC